Listed here are 26 T cell receptor delta chains from one sample, sequenced in a study of γδ T cells in repeated Plasmodium falciparum infection. Vgamma9/Vdelta2+ and Vdelta2-negative gammadelta T cells were flow-sorted from PBMC for bulk sequencing. TCRdb re-called clones from the multiplex PCR reads via CATT. Altogether tens of thousands of delta-chain clones are present, about 1.5% being singletons, with the ten largest covering 8.6%. The source material was gamma-delta T cells from blood. These receptors came from a pool of human donors (malaria-infected and uninfected, not separated).

Ten or more counts support this clone. This chain joins TRDV1 and TRDJ1; maybe TRDD2 (6 bases). The V gene lost 7 bases and the J gene lost 0 bases, with 33 bases spanning the gap. Germline CDR1 and CDR2: TSWWSYY and QGS. CDR3 size: 21 residues. CDR3 DNA sequence: TGTGCTCTTGTGTCACGTCCTACAGGCAGATGGGCCTTCGCTTACACCGATAAACTCATCTTT. This codes for CALVSRPTGRWAFAYTDKLIF.

In this sample, this clone turned up a few times. The protein given by TCRdb reflects a much larger clone and differs at residue 16 from this DNA's translation, likely from a read error; the protein shown is the DNA's translation. The gene calls are TRDV1 and TRDJ1; 10 bases agree with TRDD3. This CDR3 contains 23 residues. Trimming took 1 base from V and 2 from J; bases not matched to a gene: 25. Germline V gene lookup returns CDR1 TSWWSYY and CDR2 QGS. The CDR3 loop is CALGEPTKIPIELGDASTDKLIF. For the CDR3, the DNA is TGTGCTCTTGGGGAACCTACCAAGATTCCGATCGAACTGGGGGATGCAAGTACCGATAAACTCATCTTT.

This clone appeared many times. This chain uses TRDV2 with TRDJ1; tentatively, D is TRDD3 (5 bases). The CDR3 is made up of 16 amino acids. V lost 3 bases, J lost 4 bases, and 20 bases lay in between. CDR1 and CDR2 (germline): GEAIGNYY, EKD. The CDR3 is CACDYITGDAFDKLIF. CDR3 sequence (DNA): TGTGCCTGTGACTACATTACTGGAGATGCGTTCGATAAACTCATCTTT.

Of note for this clone: A read error likely explains why the TCRdb protein, taken from a much larger clone, differs from this DNA's translation at residue 3; the protein shown is translated from the DNA. The gene calls are TRDV2 and TRDJ1; 11 bases map to TRDD3. The J gene is not listed in TCRdb, so it was assigned here from a DNA match to germline. This CDR3 has 19 residues. Germline assignment: CDR1 GEAIGNYY and CDR2 EKD. The CDR3 DNA is TGTGCCCGTGACACCGTGGTGGGGGATACGCTTACGGACACCGATAAACTCATCTTT. It is translated as CARDTVVGDTLTDTDKLIF.

This clone counts as medium-sized. This rearrangement joins TRDV3 to TRDJ1, with no clear D. Trimming removed 1 base from V and 2 bases from J, with 11 bases in between. The CDR3 runs to 13 residues. Germline V gene sequence: CDR1 TVYSNPD, CDR2 GDNSRS (reference sequence). CDR3 loop: CAFIRIQTDKLIF. The DNA of the CDR3 is TGTGCCTTTATCAGAATACAGACCGATAAACTCATCTTT.

This clone is categorized as medium-sized. A far larger clone is one nucleotide away, so this likely arose from a read error. The rearrangement links TRDV2 to TRDJ1; D is unclear. This CDR3 spans 12 amino acids. The V gene's germline CDR1 is GEAIGNYY and CDR2 EKD. V dropped 5 bases and J dropped 2 bases, with 8 bases sitting between them. The CDR3 here is CACGACTDKLIF. For the CDR3, the DNA is TGTGCCTGTGGGGCCTGTACCGATAAACTCATCTTT.

For this clone: TCRdb pairs this DNA with a much larger clone's protein that differs at residue 12, likely a read error; the protein shown was translated from the DNA. The chain recombines TRDV1 with TRDJ1; tentative D call: TRDD2 (6 bases). Germline V gene sequence: CDR1 TSWWSYY, CDR2 QGS. V shed 4 bases and J shed 5 bases, with 35 bases lying between them. This CDR3 spans 21 amino acids. The CDR3 reads CALGGASPSLLEDFSEDKLIF. Here the CDR3 DNA reads TGTGCTCTTGGGGGCGCCTCTCCTTCCCTACTGGAGGATTTTTCCGAGGATAAACTCATCTTT.

At least ten counts were recorded for this clone. This DNA's translation differs at residue 3 from TCRdb's protein, which comes from a much larger clone; a read error is likely, and the protein shown is translated from the DNA. This chain links TRDV1 with TRDJ1; 9 bases line up with TRDD3. Germline V gene sequence: CDR1 TSWWSYY, CDR2 QGS. The CDR3 totals 17 residues. CDR3 DNA sequence: TGTGCTCCTGGGGTCGGGGCTGGGGGATTCTCTACCGATAAACTCATCTTT. It translates to CAPGVGAGGFSTDKLIF.

This clone was counted a few times. TCRdb records a much larger clone's protein for this DNA, with a difference at residue 13 that likely arises from a read error; the protein given is the translation of the DNA. The V gene reported is TRDV2; the J gene is uncalled; no DNA check was done on the table's D call, TRDD3. Germline CDR1 GEAIGNYY, CDR2 EKD. This CDR3 region has 15 residues. The CDR3 DNA reads as TGTGCCTGTGTAGGTCTGGGGGACAACACCGATAAACGCATCTTT. Protein: CACVGLGDNTDKRIF.

This clone was seen repeatedly, ten times or more. This chain joins TRDV2 and TRDJ1; the match to TRDD3 covers 12 bases. Because TCRdb records no J gene, it was assigned here through a match of the DNA to germline. This CDR3 contains 18 residues. CDR1 is GEAIGNYY and CDR2 is EKD in the germline V gene. With 3 bases clipped from V and 0 bases from J, the junction kept 10 bases outside the gene matches. The CDR3 here is CACDPLLGDTQYTDKLIF. The CDR3 nucleotides are TGTGCCTGTGACCCACTACTGGGGGATACCCAGTACACCGATAAACTCATCTTT.

For this clone: A far larger clone is a single base away, which makes a read error likely. The sample has other DNA sequences that encode this CDR3 too. This sequence joins TRDV1 and TRDJ1; D ambiguous. In the absence of a J gene in TCRdb, the DNA was matched to germline to assign it here. V lost 9 bases and J 4 bases, leaving 12 bases between the germline ends. This CDR3 region has 12 residues. The V gene's germline CDR1 is TSWWSYY and CDR2 QGS. The CDR3: CALLARGDKLIF. CDR3 nucleotides: TGTGCTCTCCTGGCCCGGGGCGATAAACTCATCTTT.

This clone was detected ten times or more. V usage is TRDV1 and J usage is TRDJ1; TRDD3 aligns across 7 bases. With 6 bases clipped from V and 3 bases from J, the junction kept 19 bases outside the gene matches. Germline lookup yields CDR1 TSWWSYY and CDR2 QGS. The CDR3 is 18 residues long. The CDR3 region is CALGIVWRIRMRADKLIF. The CDR3 DNA follows: TGTGCTCTTGGCATCGTCTGGAGGATACGGATGCGGGCCGATAAACTCATCTTT.

A note on this clone: The protein TCRdb lists belongs to a much larger clone and differs from this DNA's translation at residue 22, which points to a read error; the protein shown is made from the DNA. The chain carries TRDV1 and TRDJ1; 12 bases line up with TRDD3. TCRdb is silent on the J gene; assignment here came from matching the DNA to germline. Germline assignment: CDR1 TSWWSYY and CDR2 QGS. The CDR3 consists of 25 residues. CDR3 DNA: TGTGCTCTTGGGGAACTGTTTCACACTCTACGATTTCCTGGGGGATACGCGGGGTACACCGATGAACTCATCTTT. Protein: CALGELFHTLRFPGGYAGYTDELIF.

Points on this clone: With a far larger clone one base away, a read error is the likely cause. The same CDR3 can be traced to other DNA sequences in this sample. V usage is TRDV1 and J usage is TRDJ1; 11 positions agree with TRDD3. Germline V lookup: CDR1 TSWWSYY, CDR2 QGS. Trimming removed 4 bases from V and 1 base from J; junction bases left unmatched: 29. The CDR3 is 24 amino acids. The CDR3 loop reads CALGVCSYATRNWGITGFTDKLIF. In nucleotides, the CDR3 is TGTGCTCTTGGGGTCTGTTCCTACGCTACGAGAAACTGGGGGATAACAGGATTCACCGATAAACTCATCTTT.

About this clone: A read error is likely here: a far larger clone is one base away. The sample has other DNA sequences that encode this CDR3 too. The chain joins TRDV2 to TRDJ2; 11 nucleotides line up with TRDD3. The J gene was not available in TCRdb and was assigned here by matching the DNA to germline segments. This CDR3 comprises 17 residues. Germline assignment: CDR1 GEAIGNYY and CDR2 EKD. Here the CDR3 DNA reads TGTGCCTGTGACGTCGACTGGGGGATAAGGTTGACGGCACAACTCTTCTTT. It yields the protein CACDVDWGIRLTAQLFF.

With respect to this clone: A far larger clone is a single base away, which makes a read error likely. The identical CDR3 is also encoded by other nucleotide sequences in the sample. The J gene is TRDJ1, the V gene TRDV1; no clear D gene. CDR1 TSWWSYY and CDR2 QGS come from the germline V gene. The germline V and J ends were trimmed by 3 bases and 0 bases, with 14 bases remaining between them. The CDR3 runs 16 residues. The CDR3 protein is CALGELVPKYTDKLIF. Here the CDR3 DNA reads TGTGCTCTTGGGGAGCTAGTACCTAAATACACCGATAAACTCATCTTT.

This clone is judged medium-sized. Other DNA sequences of this sample code for an identical CDR3. The chain combines TRDV1 with TRDJ1; tentatively, D is TRDD2 (6 bases). Germline V gene sequence: CDR1 TSWWSYY, CDR2 QGS. This CDR3 spans 13 amino acids. V lost 9 bases and J lost 0, with 11 bases in between. CDR3: CALFLLNTDKLIF. The CDR3 DNA is TGTGCTCTATTCCTATTGAACACCGATAAACTCATCTTT.

This clone has a handful of counts. A read error likely explains why the TCRdb protein, taken from a much larger clone, differs from this DNA's translation at residue 9; the protein shown is translated from the DNA. The rearrangement joins TRDV1 to TRDJ1, with D possibly TRDD3 on 6 matching bases. The J gene is absent in TCRdb and was assigned here via DNA matching to germline. V was shortened by 1 base and J by 2 bases, with 14 bases between the two germline ends. Germline V gene sequence: CDR1 TSWWSYY, CDR2 QGS. CDR3 size: 16 residues. In nucleotides, the CDR3 is TGTGCTCTTGGGGAACCGATGGGGGTGGCTACCGATAAACTCATCTTT. Translated, it gives CALGEPMGVATDKLIF.

Notes on this clone: A far bigger clonotype differs at one base, so this is likely a read error. In the same sample, other DNA sequences code for this CDR3. This chain joins TRDV2 and TRDJ1, with TRDD3 matching over 8 bases. TCRdb does not report a J gene; here it was assigned by matching the DNA to germline references. Germline V CDR1 and CDR2: GEAIGNYY, EKD. This CDR3 contains 19 residues. The junction had 17 bases not matched to a gene; V was cut back by 3 bases and J by 0 bases. The CDR3 DNA is TGTGCCTGTGACCGATTAACTGGGGGGTACTTGCAGTACACCGATAAACTCATCTTT. Its protein product is CACDRLTGGYLQYTDKLIF.

This clone has a handful of counts. The protein that TCRdb holds for this DNA derives from a much larger clone and differs from the translated DNA at residue 19, which likely indicates a read error; the protein shown here is translated from the DNA. V is TRDV1 and J is TRDJ1, with 11 bases lining up with TRDD3. The CDR3 contains 23 residues. Germline CDR1 TSWWSYY, CDR2 QGS. J was trimmed by 5 bases and V by 0 bases; bases with no gene match: 26. Here the CDR3 reads CALGELYPILPATGGYLGDKLIF. Here the CDR3 DNA reads TGTGCTCTTGGGGAACTTTATCCAATTCTTCCTGCTACTGGGGGATATTTAGGGGATAAACTCATCTTT.

The sample holds a few counts of this clone. The amino acid sequence in TCRdb belongs to a much larger clone and departs from this DNA's translation at residue 8, likely a sequencing read error; the sequence shown is translated from the DNA. The chain couples TRDV2 to TRDJ1, with D tentatively TRDD3 (6 bases). No J segment appears in TCRdb, so it was assigned here by matching the sequence to germline. V was cut by 4 bases and J by 0 bases, with 26 bases left in between. This CDR3 is 19 amino acids long. The germline V gene has CDR1 GEAIGNYY and CDR2 EKD. CDR3 amino acids: CACDPLQPVGYLNTDKLIF. The DNA for the CDR3 is TGTGCCTGTGATCCTCTTCAACCCGTTGGATACTTAAACACCGATAAACTCATCTTT.

This clone is categorized as medium-sized. V is TRDV1 and J is TRDJ1; 9 nucleotides agree with TRDD2. In germline, CDR1 is TSWWSYY, CDR2 QGS. The J segment lost 2 bases and the V segment lost 3 bases, leaving 16 bases of the junction unmatched. The CDR3 is 19 residues long. The CDR3 loop reads CALGDPFLRRWGRTDKLIF. The CDR3, as DNA: TGTGCTCTTGGGGATCCCTTCCTACGTAGGTGGGGGAGAACCGATAAACTCATCTTT.

Regarding this clone: The amino acid sequence in TCRdb belongs to a much larger clone and departs from this DNA's translation at residue 16, likely a sequencing read error; the sequence shown is translated from the DNA. V usage is TRDV1 and J usage is TRDJ1; tentatively, D is TRDD2 (6 bases). The J gene, absent from TCRdb, was called here by matching the DNA to germline. Germline V lookup: CDR1 TSWWSYY, CDR2 QGS. The V end lost 2 bases, the J end lost 0 bases, and 31 bases lay between the germline ends. The CDR3 length is 22 residues. CDR3 sequence (DNA): TGTGCTCTTGGGGAATCTAAAAATGAGGGGGCGCCACTCCTACCTCACACCGATAAACTCATCTTT. Amino acid sequence: CALGESKNEGAPLLPHTDKLIF.

This clone was seen a few times. This likely reflects a read error, since a far larger clone is one base away. Other DNA sequences of this sample code for an identical CDR3. The V and J genes are TRDV1 and TRDJ1; a weak D match, TRDD3 (7 bases). CDR1 TSWWSYY and CDR2 QGS come from the germline V gene. The CDR3 length is 25 residues. Between the trimmed V and J ends, which lost 3 bases and 2 bases, there was a span of 43 bases. The CDR3 coding sequence is TGTGCTCTTGGGGACAGAGGAGTTTGGTCCTTCCCACTGGGGCAAGGGGTTCCACGAACCGATAAACTCATCTTT. Amino acid sequence: CALGDRGVWSFPLGQGVPRTDKLIF.

As concerns this clone: The protein TCRdb gives is from a much larger clone and does not agree with this DNA's translation at residue 3, likely a read error; the protein shown here comes from the DNA. The gene calls are TRDV2 and TRDJ1; 7 bases match TRDD3. Since TCRdb gives no J gene, matching the DNA to germline was used here to assign it. CDR3 length: 14 residues. Looked up from germline, CDR1 is GEAIGNYY and CDR2 is EKD. CDR3 DNA: TGTGCCCGTGACACCTGGGGGCTACCGGATAAACTCATCTTT. Amino acids: CARDTWGLPDKLIF.

This clone was detected a few times. TCRdb's protein, taken from a much larger clone, differs from this DNA's translation at residue 10, likely owing to a read error; the protein displayed comes from the DNA. The chain employs TRDV1 and TRDJ1; D is possibly TRDD2 (5 bases). No J gene is reported in TCRdb; it was inferred here by comparing the DNA with germline. Trimming cost V 3 bases and J 2 bases, with 19 bases left between them. This CDR3 comprises 17 residues. Germline V gene sequence: CDR1 TSWWSYY, CDR2 QGS. CDR3: CALGDLLSFRFTDKLIF. The CDR3 bases are TGTGCTCTTGGGGATCTACTTTCCTTCAGGTTTACCGATAAACTCATCTTT.